A selection of T cell receptor beta chains follows, all from one sample in a study of beta chain features in type 1 diabetes. Some clones are missing from TCRdb's copy, which holds only in-frame ones; the method was immunoSEQ multiplex PCR. The data show 130,000 to 150,000 clones, with about 12% seen just once and approximately 1.3% held by the top ten. The sequenced material came from central memory CD4+ T cells from blood. These receptors were taken from a man younger than 35 with type 1 diabetes. Each CDR3 is given with its conserved first and last residue. A D gene is named only where the DNA matches it firmly. Clone size is shown for a subset of rows, as once, few, many or a class of expanded clone.

J | V | size | D | DNA | CDR3
TRBJ1-2 | TRBV6-5 | - | TRBD1 | TGTGCCAGCAGGGGACAGGGGAAAGGTGGCTACACCTTC | CASRGQGKGGYTF
TRBJ1-2 | TRBV7-9 | - | TRBD1 | TGTGCCAGCAGCCCAGACAGGGACCTAAACCGGGATGGCTACACCTTC | CASSPDRDLNRDGYTF
TRBJ2-5 | TRBV28 | - | - | TGTGCCAGCAGTTGGTCCCAAGAGACCCAGTACTTC | CASSWSQETQYF
TRBJ1-2 | TRBV29-1 | many | TRBD1 | TGCAGCGCCTCCGGGACAGGGAGTTACGGCTACACCTTC | CSASGTGSYGYTF
TRBJ1-6 | TRBV6-1 | few | TRBD1 | TGTGCCAGCAGCCGGGACAGGGTGGATTCACCCCTCCACTTT | CASSRDRVDSPLHF
TRBJ1-1 | TRBV11-2 | - | TRBD1 | TGTGCCAGCAGCTCCGGACAGGGTAACACTGAAGCTTTCTTT | CASSSGQGNTEAFF
TRBJ1-1 | TRBV30 | few | TRBD1 | TGTGCCTGGAGCTCCCTGGGACAGGCGAACACTGAAGCTTTCTTT | CAWSSLGQANTEAFF
TRBJ1-2 | TRBV30 | - | - | TGTGCCTGGAGTGTAAACAGTAACTATGGCTACACCTTC | CAWSVNSNYGYTF
TRBJ2-1 | TRBV9 | - | TRBD2 | TGTGCCAGCAGCGTGGGGACTAGCGGGTATGACAATGAGCAGTTCTTC | CASSVGTSGYDNEQFF
TRBJ1-1 | TRBV10-3 | few | - | TGTGCCATCAGTGTAGGGCTTGGGAACACTGAAGCTTTCTTT | CAISVGLGNTEAFF
TRBJ2-1 | TRBV27 | - | - | TGTGCCAGCAGTTTCTGGGGGCAACCCAATGAGCAGTTCTTC | CASSFWGQPNEQFF
TRBJ1-1 | TRBV5-4 | many | - | TGTGCCAGCAGCTTGAATAGCGTCCTTAGGCGGACTGAAGCTTTCTTT | CASSLNSVLRRTEAFF
TRBJ2-2 | TRBV4-1 | few | - | TGCGCCAGCAGCCAGGCGTCCCTGAACACCGGGGAGCTGTTTTTT | CASSQASLNTGELFF
TRBJ1-2 | TRBV28 | - | - | TGTGCCAGCAGTGACGACGTGAGGGTTTGGGGCTACACCTTC | CASSDDVRVWGYTF
TRBJ2-7 | TRBV30 | - | TRBD2 | TGTGCCTGGAGTGCGGCTAGCGGGTACTACGAGCAGTACTTC | CAWSAASGYYEQYF
TRBJ1-1 | TRBV11-2 | - | - | TGTGCCAGCAGCTACGCGGGGAGCGACACTGAAGCTTTCTTT | CASSYAGSDTEAFF
TRBJ2-4 | TRBV6-1 | - | - | TGTGCCAGCACCGACCTAGGGAACATTCAGTACTTC | CASTDLGNIQYF
TRBJ2-7 | TRBV29-1 | few | TRBD1 | TGCAGCGTAGTACAGGGGGCCTACGAGCAGTACTTC | CSVVQGAYEQYF
TRBJ1-4 | TRBV9 | many | TRBD1 | TGTGCCAGCAGCATCGGGACAGGCGGCACTAATGAAAAACTGTTTTTT | CASSIGTGGTNEKLFF
TRBJ2-7 | TRBV29-1 | - | - | TGCAGCGTTGAGAAGGGTGGGGTCGAGCAGTACTTC | CSVEKGGVEQYF
TRBJ2-3 | TRBV6-5 | few | - | TGTGCCAGCAGTAGGGGGACAGATACGCAGTATTTT | CASSRGTDTQYF
TRBJ1-2 | TRBV19 | few | - | TGTGCCAGTAGTAACACACGCCAAGCTAACTATGGCTACACCTTC | CASSNTRQANYGYTF
TRBJ1-1 | TRBV28 | once | - | TGTGCCAGCTCTATCATTCGGGGTGAAGCTTTCTTT | CASSIIRGEAFF
TRBJ2-7 | TRBV14 | few | - | TGTGCCAGCAGCCTTATACAGGGATTCCCCTACGAGCAGTACTTC | CASSLIQGFPYEQYF
TRBJ1-5 | TRBV12-5 | once | - | TGTGCTAGTGGCGAAATTAATCAGCCCCAGCATTTT | CASGEINQPQHF
TRBJ1-1 | TRBV29-1 | - | - | TGCAGCCCCGGGGAGCGGGCCACTGAAGCTTTCTTT | CSPGERATEAFF
TRBJ2-1 | TRBV11-2 | few | - | TGTGCCAGCAGCTTAGGAATCGAGCGAGGGAAGAATGAGCAGTTCTTC | CASSLGIERGKNEQFF
TRBJ1-3 | TRBV25-1 | few | - | TGTGCCAGCAGTGATCCAGCTGGAAACACCATATATTTT | CASSDPAGNTIYF
TRBJ2-7 | TRBV7-8 | many | TRBD1 | TGTGCCAGCAGCTCCGGGACAGGCCATTCCTACGAGCAGTACTTC | CASSSGTGHSYEQYF
TRBJ2-3 | TRBV30 | few | TRBD2 | TGTGCCTGGGAACTAGCGGGGGGGCGAAATACGCAGTATTTT | CAWELAGGRNTQYF
TRBJ1-2 | TRBV10-3 | - | TRBD1 | TGTGCCATCAGTACCACAGGGGCTACTGGCTATGGCTACACCTTC | CAISTTGATGYGYTF
TRBJ2-3 | TRBV5-1 | few | TRBD2 | TGCGCCAGCGAAAGCGGGGGGGCAACAGATACGCAGTATTTT | CASESGGATDTQYF
TRBJ1-5 | TRBV28 | - | - | TGTGCCAGCTTCACCGGGACCACTAGGCCCCAGCATTTT | CASFTGTTRPQHF
TRBJ2-5 | TRBV7-6 | - | TRBD2 | TGTGCCAGCAGCTTAATGGCTAGCGGGGGGGCCGCTCCAGAGACCCAGTACTTC | CASSLMASGGAAPETQYF
TRBJ1-6 | TRBV5-1 | - | TRBD1 | TGCGCCAGCAGCTTGGGCCGGGACAGGGTAAATAATTCACCCCTCCACTTT | CASSLGRDRVNNSPLHF
TRBJ1-6 | TRBV30 | - | - | TGTGCCTGGAGTGTTTATCTTGGGAGCTCCTATAATTCACCCCTCCACTTT | CAWSVYLGSSYNSPLHF
TRBJ1-2 | TRBV2 | - | TRBD1 | TGTGCCAGCTCCGATCGGACAGGGGCTTATGGCTACACCTTC | CASSDRTGAYGYTF
TRBJ1-5 | TRBV6-4 | - | - | TGTGCCAGCAAGGCGGGGCGGCATTTT | CASKAGRHF
TRBJ2-3 | TRBV5-1 | once | - | - | CASSVTGFFGDTQYF
TRBJ1-1 | TRBV7-9 | - | TRBD1 | TGTGCCAGCAGCTCCCCGGTCGACAGGGACCTCACTGAAGCTTTCTTT | CASSSPVDRDLTEAFF
TRBJ1-3 | TRBV10-3 | few | TRBD1 | TGTGCCATTGGACAGGGGGCTGGAAACACCATATATTTT | CAIGQGAGNTIYF
TRBJ2-1 | TRBV6-5 | - | TRBD1 | TGTGCCAGCAGCCACGGACAGGGGACTGGTGAGCAGTTCTTC | CASSHGQGTGEQFF
TRBJ2-1 | TRBV28 | - | - | TGTGCCAGCAGCCATGATCTCGGACGGGACAATGAGCAGTTCTTC | CASSHDLGRDNEQFF
TRBJ2-7 | TRBV27 | - | - | TGTGCCAGCAGTCAAAGCTCCTACGAGCAGTACTTC | CASSQSSYEQYF
TRBJ2-5 | TRBV7-2 | - | TRBD2 | TGTGCCAGCAGCTTGTCGGGGGGAGAGACCCAGTACTTC | CASSLSGGETQYF
TRBJ1-1 | TRBV13 | - | - | TGTGCCAGCAGCTTATTCCTTAGGAGGGATTCCGCTGAAGCTTTCTTT | CASSLFLRRDSAEAFF
TRBJ2-1 | TRBV5-4 | few | - | TGTGCCAGCAGCTTCGGGACGCCGGGAGTCGGTGAGCAGTTCTTC | CASSFGTPGVGEQFF
TRBJ1-1 | TRBV23-1 | - | TRBD1 | TGCGCCACCTCCCCGGGACAGGCCGGGACTGAAGCTTTCTTT | CATSPGQAGTEAFF
TRBJ2-7 | TRBV11-2 | - | - | TGTGCCAGCAGCCATTACCAAGGGGCGGATGAGCAGTACTTC | CASSHYQGADEQYF
TRBJ2-7 | TRBV10-2 | few | - | TGCGCCAGCACCGGAGACGGTACAAAGCAGTACTTC | CASTGDGTKQYF
TRBJ1-5 | TRBV18 | few | - | TGTGCCAGCTCACCCGATAATAGCAATCAGCCCCAGCATTTT | CASSPDNSNQPQHF
TRBJ1-6 | TRBV28 | - | - | TGTGCCAGCAGTGAGGGACACAGAGATTCACCCCTCCACTTT | CASSEGHRDSPLHF
TRBJ2-3 | TRBV7-2 | few | TRBD1 | TGTGCCAGCAGTTTGACAGGGACCACAGATACGCAGTATTTT | CASSLTGTTDTQYF
TRBJ2-2 | TRBV30 | few | - | TGTGCCACCGGTGGGTGGGGGAACACCGGGGAGCTGTTTTTT | CATGGWGNTGELFF
TRBJ1-4 | TRBV29-1 | - | - | TGCAGCGTCGCACACGCAACTAATGAAAAACTGTTTTTT | CSVAHATNEKLFF